The sequence of this T cell receptor (beta chain) was determined in a study of T cell repertoires in cytomegalovirus infection (dated by TCRdb to between 2018 and 2021). Regarding the study in general: Donor HLA type was relevant to the analysis, as public TCR beta signatures indicated carriage of CMV infection together with the matching HLA type.

Concerning this clonotype itself: The antigen it binds to is not known. No quality values exist for individual bases; no much larger clone is one base distant.

The CDR1 and CDR2 encoded by the germline V gene (reference sequence) are LNHDA and SQIVND. V and J lose 3 bases and 0 bases, and a span of 9 bases separates them. The CDR3 spans 15 residues, from the cysteine through the phenylalanine. Only the CDR3 part of the read is kept: 45 bases, read in frame from the first base. Data came from an Illumina HiSeq 1500. The raw public reads went through TCRdb reprocessing: fastp at Q25, MiXCR clone calling, in-frame beta chains kept. Rows with one shared CDR3 protein collapse into an entry with the most common genes and DNA. In this sample the table shows 45,000 to 75,000 distinct CDR3 sequences, about 30% of which occur a single time. The ten largest make up approximately 70% of the sample. What the work shows at the level of the full study, not this receptor alone: In both this cohort and an independent cohort of 352 donors, the cumulative frequency of public TCR beta family members distinguished carriers of CMV infection plus the relevant HLA type. In the ex vivo response, HLA-C-restricted CMV-specific TCR beta clonotypes were dominant, and in two of eight donors the single most frequent clonotype came from this HLA-C-restricted group.

The receptor was derived from a human donor in good health (CMV status not recorded). Some clones in this sample may be carry-over from other donors' samples. The chain couples TRBV19 to TRBJ2-1, with no confidently assigned D gene. Source material: PBMCs, sequenced either directly or after in vitro stimulation (not recorded which). CDR3 reads: CASSILTSSYNEQFF. Read as DNA, the sequence is TGTGCCAGTAGTATCCTCACGAGCTCCTACAATGAGCAGTTCTTC.